The sequence of this T cell receptor (beta chain) was determined in a study of immune evolution from preneoplasia to lung adenocarcinoma. The study, taken as a whole, reports: Normal lung had highest clonality; later lesions appeared denser, more diverse.

Two lung cancer pathologists independently confirmed each histologic diagnosis. V lost 0 bases, J lost 4 bases, and 18 bases lay in between. CDR3 length: 17 residues. CDR1 and CDR2 (germline): MGHRA, YSYEKL. The assay was immunoSEQ multiplex PCR, and TCRdb's table has in-frame clones only and misses some. The data contain fewer than 6,500 clones, about 80% of them singletons. Comment on this clone: Antigen unknown.

This chain links TRBV4-1 with TRBJ1-1, with D perhaps TRBD1 (5 bases). The sequence came from a person between 60 and 80 years old with lung adenocarcinoma. Sequencing was performed on FFPE minimally invasive lung adenocarcinoma tissue. CDR3 bases: TGCGCCAGCAGCCAAGAGTTCGGGCTACACCAGGGCACTGAAGCTTTCTTT. Translation: CASSQEFGLHQGTEAFF.